The clone carrying this T cell receptor beta chain was detected a few times. The TCRbeta library was prepared with unique molecular identifiers. TCRdb recomputed calls from the PCR reads with MiXCR, one row per CDR3 protein. This table has about 420,000 distinct CDR3 sequences, around 15% appearing once. This sample stems from a study of T-cell reconstitution after alpha-beta-depleted transplantation in children. Sequencing was performed on PBMCs, mostly from graft donor cells, taken 360 days after TCRalphabeta/CD19-depleted stem cell transplant. This TCR derives from a boy under two years old who had a stem cell transplant for Wiskott-Aldrich syndrome, so the T cells may come from the graft donor.

This chain's CDR3 is CASSPRQYEQYF. CDR3 DNA: TGTGCCAGCAGTCCCCGACAGTACGAGCAGTACTTC. The chain links TRBV12-3 or TRBV12-4 to TRBJ2-7, with D possibly TRBD1 on 5 matching bases. This CDR3 comprises 12 residues. Between the trimmed V and J ends, which lost 5 bases and 4 bases, there was a span of 9 bases.